The clone carrying this T cell receptor beta chain was found a few times. Antigen: not known. This sample is drawn from a study of T cell repertoires in cytomegalovirus infection. Study summary: It can be stated that public TCR beta signatures indicated CMV infection as well as a matching HLA type. General observations from the study: People with CMV and the relevant HLA were identified by cumulative public TCR beta family frequency. Predominance within the ex vivo response was attributable to HLA-C-restricted CMV-specific TCR beta clonotypes.

A single record per CDR3 protein comes from TCRdb applying MiXCR to the reads. This table has about 450,000 distinct CDR3 sequences, 31% appearing once. Germline V gene data show CDR1 as LGHNA and CDR2 as YNFKEQ. Trimming stripped 1 base from V and 8 bases from J, with 15 bases between. CDR3 length equals 15 residues. The clonotype comes from a human donor in good health (CMV status not recorded). Some clones in this sample may be carry-over from other donors' samples. Sequencing was done on a sample of PBMCs. This sequence joins TRBV4-2 and TRBJ2-1; TRBD2 is a possible D gene (5 bases). The CDR3 sequence is CASSQAGLVGYEQFF. The CDR3 DNA reads TGTGCCAGCAGCCAAGCCGGACTTGTTGGGTATGAGCAGTTCTTC.